This T cell receptor (beta chain) was captured by sequencing in a study of Ad26.COV2.S vaccination and SARS-CoV-2 variants. Whole-study context: Donor got 5x10^10 or 1x10^11 viral particles of Ad26.COV2.S.

CDR1 and CDR2 (germline): LGHNA, YNFKEQ. The V segment lost 0 bases and the J segment 2 bases; nucleotides outside the gene matches: 6. The length of the CDR3 is 18 residues. Libraries were prepared by immunoSEQ multiplex PCR; TCRdb keeps only in-frame clonotypes and omits some of them. The table shows roughly 240,000 clones, with roughly 90% occurring only once. The sample's treatment: some 20 received Ad26.COV2.S at low or high dose, single or two shots; 5 received placebo; per-sample allocation not given. Samples were taken on day 63 after the first vaccine or placebo injection. The material sequenced was peripheral blood, taken in a trial of Ad26.COV2.S vaccine versus placebo. The chain links TRBV4-2 to TRBJ2-3; 12 positions agree with TRBD2. The TCR comes from a person between 18 and 65 years old who received the Ad26.COV2.S COVID-19 vaccine or a placebo. The CDR3 loop reads CASSQEASGRGYTDTQYF. The DNA of the CDR3 is TGTGCCAGCAGCCAAGAAGCTAGCGGGAGGGGCTACACAGATACGCAGTATTTT.